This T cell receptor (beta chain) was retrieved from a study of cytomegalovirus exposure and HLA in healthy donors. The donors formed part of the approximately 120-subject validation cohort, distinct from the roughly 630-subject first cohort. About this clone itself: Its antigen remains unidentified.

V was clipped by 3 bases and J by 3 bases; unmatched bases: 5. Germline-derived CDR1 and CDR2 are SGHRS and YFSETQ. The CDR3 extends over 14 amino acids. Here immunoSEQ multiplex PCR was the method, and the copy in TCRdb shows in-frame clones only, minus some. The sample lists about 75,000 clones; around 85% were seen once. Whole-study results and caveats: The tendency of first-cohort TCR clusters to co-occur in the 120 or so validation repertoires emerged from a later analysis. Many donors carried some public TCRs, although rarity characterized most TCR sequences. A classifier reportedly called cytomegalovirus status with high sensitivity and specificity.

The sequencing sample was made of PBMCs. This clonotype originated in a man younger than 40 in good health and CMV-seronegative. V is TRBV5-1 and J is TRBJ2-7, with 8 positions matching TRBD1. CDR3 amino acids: CASSSGQELYEQYF. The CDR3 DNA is TGCGCCAGCAGCTCGGGACAGGAACTCTACGAGCAGTACTTC.